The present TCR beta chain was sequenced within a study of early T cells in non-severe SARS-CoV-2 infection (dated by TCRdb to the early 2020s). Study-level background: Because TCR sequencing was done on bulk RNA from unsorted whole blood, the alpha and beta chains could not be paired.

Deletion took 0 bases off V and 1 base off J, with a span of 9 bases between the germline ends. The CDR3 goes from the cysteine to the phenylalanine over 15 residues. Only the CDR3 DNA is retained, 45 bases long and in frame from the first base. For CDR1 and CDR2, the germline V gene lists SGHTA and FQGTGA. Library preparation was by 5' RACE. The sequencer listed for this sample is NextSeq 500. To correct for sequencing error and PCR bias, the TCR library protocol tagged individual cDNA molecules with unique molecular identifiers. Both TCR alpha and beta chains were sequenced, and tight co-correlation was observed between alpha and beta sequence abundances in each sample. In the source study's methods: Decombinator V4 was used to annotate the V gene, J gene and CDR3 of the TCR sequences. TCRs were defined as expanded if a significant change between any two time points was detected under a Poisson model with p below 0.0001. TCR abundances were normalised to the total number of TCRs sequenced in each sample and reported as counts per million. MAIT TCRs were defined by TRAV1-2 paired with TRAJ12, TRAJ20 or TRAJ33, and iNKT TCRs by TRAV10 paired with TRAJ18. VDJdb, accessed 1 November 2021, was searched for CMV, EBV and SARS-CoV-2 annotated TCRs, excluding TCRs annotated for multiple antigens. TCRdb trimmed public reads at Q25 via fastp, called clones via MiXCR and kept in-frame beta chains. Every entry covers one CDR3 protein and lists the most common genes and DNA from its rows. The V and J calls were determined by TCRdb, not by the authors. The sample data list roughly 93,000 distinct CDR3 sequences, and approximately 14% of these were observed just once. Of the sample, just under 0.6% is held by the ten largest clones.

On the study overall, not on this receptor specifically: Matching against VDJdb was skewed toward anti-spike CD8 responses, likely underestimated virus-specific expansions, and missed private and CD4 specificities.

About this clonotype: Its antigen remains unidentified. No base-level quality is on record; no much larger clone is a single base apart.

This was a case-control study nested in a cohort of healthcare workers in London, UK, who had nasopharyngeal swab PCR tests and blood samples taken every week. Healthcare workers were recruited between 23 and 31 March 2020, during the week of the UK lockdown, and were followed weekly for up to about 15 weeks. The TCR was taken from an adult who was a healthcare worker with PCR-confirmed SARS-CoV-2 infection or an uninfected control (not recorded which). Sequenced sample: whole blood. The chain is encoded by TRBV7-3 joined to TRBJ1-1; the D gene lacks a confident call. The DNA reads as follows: TGTGCCAGCAGCTTAACGCGGGAGAAGAACACTGAAGCTTTCTTT. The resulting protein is CASSLTREKNTEAFF. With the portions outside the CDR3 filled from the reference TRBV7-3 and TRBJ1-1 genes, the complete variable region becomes GAGVSQTPSNKVTEKGKYVELRCDPISGHTALYWYRQSLGQGPEFLIYFQGTGAADDSGLPNDRFFAVRPEGSVSTLKIQRTERGDSAVYLCASSLTREKNTEAFFGQGTRLTVV.